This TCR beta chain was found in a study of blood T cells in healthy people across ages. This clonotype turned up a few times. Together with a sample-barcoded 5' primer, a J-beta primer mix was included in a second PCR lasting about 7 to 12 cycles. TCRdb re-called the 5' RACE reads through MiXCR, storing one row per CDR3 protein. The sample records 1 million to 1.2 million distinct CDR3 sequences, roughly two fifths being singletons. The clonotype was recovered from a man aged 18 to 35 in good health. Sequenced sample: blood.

The CDR3 sequence is CATSRPGTDYNEQFF. The CDR3 nucleotides read TGTGCCACCAGCAGGCCCGGGACTGACTACAATGAGCAGTTCTTC. J is TRBJ2-1 and V is TRBV15, with D possibly being TRBD2 (6 bases). Germline V CDR1 and CDR2: LNHNV, YYDKDF (reference sequence). The CDR3 runs 15 residues. V lost 3 bases and J 3 bases, leaving 12 bases between the germline ends.